This T cell receptor beta chain was retrieved from a study of cytomegalovirus exposure and HLA in healthy donors. Researchers ran the PCR with 60 Vbeta and 13 Jbeta primers. Some clones are missing from TCRdb's copy, which holds only in-frame ones; the method was immunoSEQ multiplex PCR. The data show about 130,000 clones, 78% seen once. CDR1 is SGDLS, CDR2 YYNGEE, per germline. The CDR3 totals 15 residues. V lost 0 bases to trimming and J lost 0 bases, with 6 bases between them. Study-level points and caveats: A later analysis appeared to link common viral pathogens to several of the most significant clusters. It was reported in a later analysis that an Asian-associated ancestry cluster showed fewer N-insertions than the roughly 670-donor mean.

Remarks on this clone: Its antigen is not known. Other DNA sequences in the same sample also yield this CDR3.

The TCR originated in a man aged 35 to 55 in good health and CMV-seronegative. Sequencing was performed on PBMCs. V is TRBV9 and J is TRBJ2-2, with D maybe TRBD2 (6 bases). The CDR3 bases are TGTGCCAGCAGCGTAGGCGGGGCGAACACCGGGGAGCTGTTTTTT. Translation gives CASSVGGANTGELFF.